The subject of this entry is one T cell receptor beta chain. Carrying UMI labels, the TRB cDNA libraries were prepared through 5' RACE. TCRdb derives one entry per CDR3 protein from the 5' RACE reads, leaving out DNA. The sample table includes around 140,000 distinct CDR3 sequences. This entry belongs to a study of CXCR3-negative and CXCR3-positive naive CD8 T cells. The CDR3 totals 12 residues. The sequence derives from a human donor in good health. Some clones in this sample may be carry-over from other donors' samples. The rearrangement joins TRBV12-3 or TRBV12-4 to TRBJ2-2; as DNA is missing, the TRBD1 call by TCRdb cannot be tested. Sequenced sample: naive CXCR3- CD8+ T cells from blood. The subset was: CD45RO-CCR7+CD27+CD95- naive CD8+ T cells lacking CXCR3 (TNR3-). The CDR3 is CASSFGTAELFF.